There are many counts of the clone carrying this TCR beta chain. Its antigen is not known. The authors prepared the TCRbeta library with unique molecular identifiers. TCRdb re-called the PCR reads through MiXCR, storing one row per CDR3 protein. The sample carries about 190,000 distinct CDR3 sequences, 11% recorded once. CDR1 and CDR2 from the germline V gene are MNHEY and SVGAGI. Trimming took 2 bases from V and 0 from J, leaving 10 bases between them. This CDR3 region has 15 residues. This sample was included in a study of T-cell reconstitution after alpha-beta-depleted transplantation in children. General study results and limits: Several hundred graft clones that had expanded were reportedly the source of alpha-beta T cells about two months after transplant. Day-60 TCRbeta diversity that was high in some patients was derived from surviving recipient T cells and thymic progenitors. Diversity and T-cell counts at one year after transplant derived mostly from new T cells.

The sequences come from PBMCs, collected before TCRalphabeta/CD19-depleted stem cell transplant. The gene calls are TRBV6-5 and TRBJ1-1, with D perhaps matching TRBD1 (5 bases). The sequence was collected from a boy between 2 and 10 years old with acute myeloid leukemia, due to receive a stem cell transplant. CDR3 loop: CASSYGSRVNTEAFF. Here the CDR3 DNA reads TGTGCCAGCAGTTACGGAAGCAGGGTGAACACTGAAGCTTTCTTT.